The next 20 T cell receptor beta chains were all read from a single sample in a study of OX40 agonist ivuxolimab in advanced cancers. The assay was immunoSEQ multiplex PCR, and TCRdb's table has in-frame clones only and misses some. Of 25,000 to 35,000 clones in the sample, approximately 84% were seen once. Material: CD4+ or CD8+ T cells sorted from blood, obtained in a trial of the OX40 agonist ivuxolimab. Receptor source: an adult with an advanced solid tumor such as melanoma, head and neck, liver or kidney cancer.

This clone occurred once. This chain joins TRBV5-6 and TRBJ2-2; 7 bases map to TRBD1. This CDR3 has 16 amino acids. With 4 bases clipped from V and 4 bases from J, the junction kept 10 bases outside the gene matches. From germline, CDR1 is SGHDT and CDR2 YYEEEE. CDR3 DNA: TGTGCCAGCAGCAAACGAGGGACAGAATTCACCGGGGAGCTGTTTTTT. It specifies CASSKRGTEFTGELFF. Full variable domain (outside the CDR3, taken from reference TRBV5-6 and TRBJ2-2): DAGVTQSPTHLIKTRGQQVTLRCSPKSGHDTVSWYQQALGQGPQFIFQYYEEEERQRGNFPDRFSGHQFPNYSSELNVNALLLGDSALYLCASSKRGTEFTGELFFGEGSRLTVL.

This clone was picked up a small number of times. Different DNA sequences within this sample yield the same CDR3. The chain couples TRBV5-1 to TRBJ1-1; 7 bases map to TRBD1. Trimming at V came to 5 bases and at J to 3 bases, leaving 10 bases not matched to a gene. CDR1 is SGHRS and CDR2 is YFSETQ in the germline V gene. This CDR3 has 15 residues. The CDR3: CASSSYQGVDTEAFF. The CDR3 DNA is TGCGCCAGCAGTTCATACCAGGGGGTGGACACTGAAGCTTTCTTT.

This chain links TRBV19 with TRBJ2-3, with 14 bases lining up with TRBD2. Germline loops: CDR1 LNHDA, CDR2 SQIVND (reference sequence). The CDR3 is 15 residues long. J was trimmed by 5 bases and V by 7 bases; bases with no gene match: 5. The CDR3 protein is CASTRLAGGQDTQYF. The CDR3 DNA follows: TGTGCCAGTACAAGACTAGCGGGAGGGCAAGATACGCAGTATTTT.

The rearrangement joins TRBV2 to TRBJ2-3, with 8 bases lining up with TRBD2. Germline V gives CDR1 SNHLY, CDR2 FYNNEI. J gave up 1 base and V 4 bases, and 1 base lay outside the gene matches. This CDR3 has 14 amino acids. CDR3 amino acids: CASSGAGGTDTQYF. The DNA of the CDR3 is TGTGCCAGCAGTGGAGCGGGGGGCACAGATACGCAGTATTTT.

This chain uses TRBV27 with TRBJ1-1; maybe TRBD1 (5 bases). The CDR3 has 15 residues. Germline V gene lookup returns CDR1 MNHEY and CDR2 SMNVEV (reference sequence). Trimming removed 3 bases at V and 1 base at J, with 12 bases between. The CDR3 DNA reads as TGTGCCAGCAGTTTGGCCGGGACGGCGAACACTGAAGCTTTCTTT. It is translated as CASSLAGTANTEAFF.

As DNA, the CDR3 is TGCGCCAGCAGCCAAGAAGCCAGCCTTCAGCCCCAGCATTTT. Its protein product is CASSQEASLQPQHF. The chain recombines TRBV4-1 with TRBJ1-5; D remains ambiguous. The CDR3 has 14 amino acids. V lost 0 bases, J lost 6 bases, and 9 bases lay in between. Germline CDR1 reads MGHRA; CDR2 reads YSYEKL.

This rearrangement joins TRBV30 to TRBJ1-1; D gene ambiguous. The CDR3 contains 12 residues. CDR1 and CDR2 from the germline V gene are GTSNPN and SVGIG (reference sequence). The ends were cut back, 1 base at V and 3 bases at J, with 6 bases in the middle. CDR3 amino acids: CAWSGAYTEAFF. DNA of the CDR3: TGTGCCTGGAGTGGGGCCTACACTGAAGCTTTCTTT.

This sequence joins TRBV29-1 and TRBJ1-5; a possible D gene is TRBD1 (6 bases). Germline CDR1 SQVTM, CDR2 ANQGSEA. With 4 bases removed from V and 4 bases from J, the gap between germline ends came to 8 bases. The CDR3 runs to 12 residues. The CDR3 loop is CSVVGGNQPQHF. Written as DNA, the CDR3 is TGCAGCGTTGTAGGGGGGAATCAGCCCCAGCATTTT.

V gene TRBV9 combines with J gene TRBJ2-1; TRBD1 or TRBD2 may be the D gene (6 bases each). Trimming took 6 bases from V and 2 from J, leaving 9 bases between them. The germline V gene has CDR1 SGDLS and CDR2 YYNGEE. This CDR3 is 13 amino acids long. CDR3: CASIGGTYNEQFF. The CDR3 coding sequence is TGTGCCAGCATAGGGGGGACCTACAATGAGCAGTTCTTC.

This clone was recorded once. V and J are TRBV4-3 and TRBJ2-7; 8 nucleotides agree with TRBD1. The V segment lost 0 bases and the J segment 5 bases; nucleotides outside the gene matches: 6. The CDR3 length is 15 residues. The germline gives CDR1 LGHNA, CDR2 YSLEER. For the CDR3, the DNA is TGCGCCAGCAGCCAAGATCCCGGACAGGGCAACGAGCAGTACTTC. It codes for CASSQDPGQGNEQYF.

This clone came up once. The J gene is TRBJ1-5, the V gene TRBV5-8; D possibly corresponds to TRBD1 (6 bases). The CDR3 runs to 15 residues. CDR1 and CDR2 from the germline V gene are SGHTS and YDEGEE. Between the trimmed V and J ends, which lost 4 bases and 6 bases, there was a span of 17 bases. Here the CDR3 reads CASSTRDIVGQPQHF. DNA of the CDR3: TGTGCCAGCAGCACCCGGGACATCGTCGGTCAGCCCCAGCATTTT.

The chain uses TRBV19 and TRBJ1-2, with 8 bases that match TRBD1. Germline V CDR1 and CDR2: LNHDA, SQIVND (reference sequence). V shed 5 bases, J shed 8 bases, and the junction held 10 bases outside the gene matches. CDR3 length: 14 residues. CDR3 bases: TGTGCCAGTAGTTCCTTCTCAGGGGGCGAGGGCTACACCTTC. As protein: CASSSFSGGEGYTF.

CDR3 sequence: CAIRRADTQYF. CDR3 nucleotide sequence: TGTGCCATCCGGAGAGCAGATACGCAGTATTTT. The chain couples TRBV27 to TRBJ2-3; D is ambiguous. The length of the CDR3 is 11 residues. The germline gives CDR1 MNHEY, CDR2 SMNVEV (reference sequence). Trimming shortened V by 10 bases and J by 4 bases, and 9 bases separated the two germline ends.

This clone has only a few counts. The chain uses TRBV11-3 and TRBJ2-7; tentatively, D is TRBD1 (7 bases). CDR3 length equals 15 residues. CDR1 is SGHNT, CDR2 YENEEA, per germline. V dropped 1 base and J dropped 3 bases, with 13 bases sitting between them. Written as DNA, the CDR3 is TGTGCCAGCAGCTTAGGGGGGGACAGCTACTACGAGCAGTACTTC. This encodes CASSLGGDSYYEQYF.

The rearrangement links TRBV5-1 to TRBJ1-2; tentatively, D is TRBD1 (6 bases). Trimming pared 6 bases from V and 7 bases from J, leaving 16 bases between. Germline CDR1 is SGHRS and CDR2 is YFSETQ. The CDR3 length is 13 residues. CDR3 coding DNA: TGCGCCAGCACCGGACAGTCGTCGGGTGGCTACACCTTC. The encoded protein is CASTGQSSGGYTF.

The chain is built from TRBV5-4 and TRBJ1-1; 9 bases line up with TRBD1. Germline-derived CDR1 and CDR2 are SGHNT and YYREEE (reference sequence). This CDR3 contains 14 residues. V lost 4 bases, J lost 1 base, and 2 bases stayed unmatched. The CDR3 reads CASSPDRGNTEAFF. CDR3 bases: TGTGCCAGCAGCCCGGACAGGGGGAACACTGAAGCTTTCTTT.

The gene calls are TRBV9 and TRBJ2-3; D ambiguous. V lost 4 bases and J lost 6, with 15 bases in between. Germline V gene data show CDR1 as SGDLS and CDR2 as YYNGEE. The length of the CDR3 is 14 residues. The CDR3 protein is CASSPGPNQDTQYF. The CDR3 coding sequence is TGTGCCAGCAGCCCTGGGCCTAACCAGGATACGCAGTATTTT.

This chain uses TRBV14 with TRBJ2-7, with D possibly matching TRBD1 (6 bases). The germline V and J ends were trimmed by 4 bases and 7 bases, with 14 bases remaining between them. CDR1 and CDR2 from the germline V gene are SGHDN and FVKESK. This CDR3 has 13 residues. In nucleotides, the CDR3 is TGTGCCAGCAGCCCGCGGACAGTATCAGAGCAGTACTTC. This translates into CASSPRTVSEQYF. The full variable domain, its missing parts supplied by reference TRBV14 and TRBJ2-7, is EAGVTQFPSHSVIEKGQTVTLRCDPISGHDNLYWYRRVMGKEIKFLLHFVKESKQDESGMPNNRFLAERTGGTYSTLKVQPAELEDSGVYFCASSPRTVSEQYFGPGTRLTVT.

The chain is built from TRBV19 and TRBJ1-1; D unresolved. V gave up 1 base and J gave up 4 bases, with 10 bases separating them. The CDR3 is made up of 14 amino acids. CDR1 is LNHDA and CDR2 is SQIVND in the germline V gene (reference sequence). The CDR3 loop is CASSIGTKGTEAFF. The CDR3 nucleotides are TGTGCCAGTAGTATAGGGACGAAGGGCACTGAAGCTTTCTTT.

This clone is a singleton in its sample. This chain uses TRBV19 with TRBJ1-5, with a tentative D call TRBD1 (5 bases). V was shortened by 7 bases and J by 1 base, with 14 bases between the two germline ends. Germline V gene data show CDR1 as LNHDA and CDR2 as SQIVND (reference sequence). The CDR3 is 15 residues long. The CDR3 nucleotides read TGTGCCAGTAAGATCGGGACGGCCAGCAATCAGCCCCAGCATTTT. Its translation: CASKIGTASNQPQHF.